The clone carrying this TCR beta chain was recorded many times. Its antigen is still unknown. The data are from a study of CD8 T cells in ankylosing spondylitis. The germline gives CDR1 SGDLS, CDR2 YYNGEE. Trimming left V 1 base short and J 1 base short, with 11 bases between. CDR3 length: 16 amino acids. Notes on the study in general: Disease-linked clones had a CD8+ phenotype and relatively low frequency in peripheral blood. It was reported that disease-linked clones were significantly enriched in matched ankylosing spondylitis synovial fluid. Characteristic of ankylosing spondylitis blood, it appeared, was a TCR beta motif comprising roughly eight highly homologous variants.

TCRdb reprocessed the 5' RACE reads with MiXCR, giving one entry per CDR3 protein. The data contain 7,500 to 10,000 distinct CDR3 sequences, 6% of them singletons. Sequencing was performed on blood, either unsorted or a sorted T cell fraction (not recorded which). This chain joins TRBV9 and TRBJ2-2, with no clear D. The receptor comes from a female donor with ankylosing spondylitis or in good health (not recorded which). The CDR3 nucleotides are TGTGCCAGCAGCGTAAATAGAGAACAGAACACCGGGGAGCTGTTTTTT. This translates into CASSVNREQNTGELFF.